Below, 7 T cell receptor beta chains from the same sample are listed, as sequenced in a study of low-dose radiotherapy and immunotherapy resistance in tumors. As for time point: after trial treatment. This sample's treatment: LDRT plus nivolumab, ipilimumab, low-dose cyclophosphamide and aspirin (RACIN trial). With TRAV- and TRBV-specific primers, first-strand cDNA was made, covering the alpha and beta chains. With a V-primer adapter and a constant-region primer, TCRs were amplified for approximately 20 PCR cycles. TCRdb ran MiXCR on the reads and lists one entry per CDR3 protein. The sample has roughly 100,000 distinct CDR3 sequences, about 20% seen once. The input for sequencing was PBMCs, taken after low-dose radiotherapy plus immunotherapy. These receptors were collected from a female donor with ovarian cancer.

This rearrangement joins TRBV5-3 to TRBJ2-3; D not resolved. TRBV5-3 is an ORF, and what it does is uncertain. V was trimmed by 8 bases and J by 5 bases, leaving 12 bases between them. There are 12 residues in the CDR3. The CDR3 spells CASSPNRDTQYF. Here the CDR3 DNA reads TGTGCCAGCAGCCCTAACAGAGATACGCAGTATTTT.

This clonotype was recorded at least ten times. The chain carries TRBV7-3 and TRBJ2-6; TRBD1 matches at 8 bases. Per germline, CDR1 SGHTA and CDR2 FQGTGA. Trimming removed 4 bases from V and 3 bases from J; junction bases left unmatched: 8. This CDR3 is built from 17 residues. CDR3 amino acids: CASSYAPGGGGANVLTF. CDR3 bases: TGTGCCAGCAGCTACGCACCAGGGGGCGGTGGGGCCAACGTCCTGACTTTC. The full variable domain, completed using reference TRBV7-3 and TRBJ2-6, is GAGVSQTPSNKVTEKGKYVELRCDPISGHTALYWYRQSLGQGPEFLIYFQGTGAADDSGLPNDRFFAVRPEGSVSTLKIQRTERGDSAVYLCASSYAPGGGGANVLTFGAGSRLTVL.

This clonotype showed up many times. The V call is TRBV28, the J call TRBJ2-3, with 8 bases matching TRBD1. CDR3 length: 14 amino acids. The junction had 5 bases not matched to a gene; V was cut back by 4 bases and J by 5 bases. Germline values: CDR1 MDHEN, CDR2 SYDVKM. CDR3 DNA sequence: TGTGCCAGCAGTTCTCAGGGGGCCGGAGATACGCAGTATTTT. Protein sequence: CASSSQGAGDTQYF.

Many counts were recorded for this clonotype. The chain is built from TRBV30 and TRBJ2-1; unclear D gene. The CDR3 has 12 residues. CDR1 and CDR2 from the germline V gene are GTSNPN and SVGIG (reference sequence). Between the trimmed V and J ends, which lost 2 bases and 8 bases, there was a span of 10 bases. CDR3 region: CAWSMSGYEQFF. For the CDR3, the DNA is TGTGCCTGGAGTATGTCTGGTTATGAGCAGTTCTTC.

To note about this clonotype: A far larger clone is off by one base, so a read error is likely. The chain carries TRBV5-1 and TRBJ2-1; 8 nucleotides align to TRBD2. CDR1 is SGHRS, CDR2 YFSETQ, per germline. Trimming cost V 1 base and J 10 bases; bases outside gene matches: 10. This CDR3 region has 15 residues. The DNA of the CDR3 is TGCGCCAGCAGCTTGAGAGCGGGGGCCCCCTACGAGCAGTTCTTC. Protein: CASSLRAGAPYEQFF.

This clonotype was detected many times. This chain uses TRBV20-1 with TRBJ2-1; D possibly corresponds to TRBD2 (6 bases). CDR3 length: 17 residues. V lost 0 bases to trimming and J lost 0 bases, with 15 bases between them. CDR1 is DFQATT and CDR2 is SNEGSKA in the germline V gene (reference sequence). The CDR3 here is CSARDTSRGRSYNEQFF. In DNA, the CDR3 is TGCAGTGCTAGAGATACGTCGCGGGGTCGCTCCTACAATGAGCAGTTCTTC.

The chain is built from TRBV5-1 and TRBJ2-6, with D tentatively TRBD1 (6 bases). The CDR3 consists of 14 residues. The germline CDR1 and CDR2 sequences are SGHRS and YFSETQ. The V and J ends lost 4 bases and 12 bases respectively, with 17 bases between them. The CDR3 loop reads CASSASGVPPVLTF. In DNA, the CDR3 is TGCGCCAGCAGCGCCTCAGGGGTACCCCCCGTCCTGACTTTC. The variable domain in full, completed from reference TRBV5-1 and TRBJ2-6, reads KAGVTQTPRYLIKTRGQQVTLSCSPISGHRSVSWYQQTPGQGLQFLFEYFSETQRNKGNFPGRFSGRQFSNSRSEMNVSTLELGDSALYLCASSASGVPPVLTFGAGSRLTVL.